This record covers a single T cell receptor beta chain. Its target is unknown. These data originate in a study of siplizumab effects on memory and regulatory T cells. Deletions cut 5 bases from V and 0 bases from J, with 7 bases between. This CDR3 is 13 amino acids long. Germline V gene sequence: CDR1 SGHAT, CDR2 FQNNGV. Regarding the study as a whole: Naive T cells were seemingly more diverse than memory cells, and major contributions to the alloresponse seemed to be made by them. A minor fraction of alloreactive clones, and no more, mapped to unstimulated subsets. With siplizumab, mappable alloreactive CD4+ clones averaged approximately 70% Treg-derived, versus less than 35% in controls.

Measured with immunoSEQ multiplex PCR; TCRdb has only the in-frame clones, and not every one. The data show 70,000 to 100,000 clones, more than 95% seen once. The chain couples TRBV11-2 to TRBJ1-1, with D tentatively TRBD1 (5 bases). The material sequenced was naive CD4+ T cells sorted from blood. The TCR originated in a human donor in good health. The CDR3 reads CASSAGLNTEAFF. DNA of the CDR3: TGTGCCAGCAGCGCGGGACTGAACACTGAAGCTTTCTTT. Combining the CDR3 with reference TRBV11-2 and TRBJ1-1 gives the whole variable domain EAGVAQSPRYKIIEKRQSVAFWCNPISGHATLYWYQQILGQGPKLLIQFQNNGVVDDSQLPKDRFSAERLKGVDSTLKIQPAKLEDSAVYLCASSAGLNTEAFFGQGTRLTVV.